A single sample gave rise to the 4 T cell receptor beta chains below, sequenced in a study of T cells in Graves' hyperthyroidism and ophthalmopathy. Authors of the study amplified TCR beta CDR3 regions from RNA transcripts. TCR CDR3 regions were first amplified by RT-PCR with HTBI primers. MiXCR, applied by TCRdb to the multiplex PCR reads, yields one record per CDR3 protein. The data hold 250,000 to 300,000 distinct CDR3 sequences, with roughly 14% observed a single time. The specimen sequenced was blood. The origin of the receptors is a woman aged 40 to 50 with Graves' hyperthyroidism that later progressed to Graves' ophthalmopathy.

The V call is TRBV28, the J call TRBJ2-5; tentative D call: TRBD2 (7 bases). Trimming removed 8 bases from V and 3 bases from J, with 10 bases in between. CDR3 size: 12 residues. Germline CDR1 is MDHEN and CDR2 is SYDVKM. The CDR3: CASGRGKETQYF. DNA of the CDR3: TGTGCCAGCGGGAGGGGGAAAGAGACCCAGTACTTC.

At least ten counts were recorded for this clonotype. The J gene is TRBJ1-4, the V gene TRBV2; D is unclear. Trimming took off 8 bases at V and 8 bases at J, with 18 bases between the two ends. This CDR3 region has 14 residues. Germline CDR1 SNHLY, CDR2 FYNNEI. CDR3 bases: TGTGCCAGCTGCAACCTTGGTCAAGAGGAAAAACTGTTTTTT. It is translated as CASCNLGQEEKLFF.

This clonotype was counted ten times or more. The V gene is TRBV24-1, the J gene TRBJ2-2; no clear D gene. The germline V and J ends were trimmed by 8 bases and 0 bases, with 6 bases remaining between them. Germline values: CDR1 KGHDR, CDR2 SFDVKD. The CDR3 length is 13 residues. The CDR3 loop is CATTGPNTGELFF. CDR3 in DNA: TGTGCCACCACAGGTCCGAACACCGGGGAGCTGTTTTTT.

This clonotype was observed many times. CDR3 coding DNA: TGTGCCAGCAGTTACAGGACATGGGGGCGGCTAACTGAAGCTTTCTTT. Translated, it gives CASSYRTWGRLTEAFF. The V call is TRBV28, the J call TRBJ1-1, with a weak D call TRBD1 (6 bases). There are 16 residues in the CDR3. Deletions cut 4 bases from V and 5 bases from J, with 20 bases between. Germline CDR1 MDHEN, CDR2 SYDVKM.